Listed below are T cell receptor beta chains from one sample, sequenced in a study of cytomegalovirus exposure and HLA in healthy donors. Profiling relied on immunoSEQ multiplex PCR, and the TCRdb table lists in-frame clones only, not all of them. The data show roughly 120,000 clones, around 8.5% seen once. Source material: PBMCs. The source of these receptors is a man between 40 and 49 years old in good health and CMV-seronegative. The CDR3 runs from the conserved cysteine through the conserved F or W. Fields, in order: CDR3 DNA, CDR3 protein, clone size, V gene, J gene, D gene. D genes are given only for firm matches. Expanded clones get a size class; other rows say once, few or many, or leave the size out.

CDR3nt: TGTGCCATCAGTGATTTACAGGGGACAGGAAACACCATATATTTT; CDR3aa: CAISDLQGTGNTIYF; abundance: -; v_gene: TRBV10-3; j_gene: TRBJ1-3; d_gene: TRBD1
CDR3nt: TGTGCCACCAGCAGAGATCCGGGACAGGGTTTCTACGAGCAGTACTTC; CDR3aa: CATSRDPGQGFYEQYF; abundance: few; v_gene: TRBV15; j_gene: TRBJ2-7; d_gene: TRBD1
CDR3nt: TGTGCCAGCAGCATTCGTCTGTATAATTCACCCCTCCACTTT; CDR3aa: CASSIRLYNSPLHF; abundance: -; v_gene: TRBV5-6; j_gene: TRBJ1-6; d_gene: -
CDR3nt: TGCAGCGTTGGTACACCCCGGGGGACTGAAGCTTTCTTT; CDR3aa: CSVGTPRGTEAFF; abundance: few; v_gene: TRBV29-1; j_gene: TRBJ1-1; d_gene: -
CDR3nt: TGTGCCAGTACCCATCGACAGGGTAGCTATGGCTACACCTTC; CDR3aa: CASTHRQGSYGYTF; abundance: -; v_gene: TRBV19; j_gene: TRBJ1-2; d_gene: TRBD1
CDR3nt: TGTGCCAGTAGTATGGGAGGGCCCGGGGAGCTGTTTTTT; CDR3aa: CASSMGGPGELFF; abundance: few; v_gene: TRBV19; j_gene: TRBJ2-2; d_gene: TRBD2
CDR3nt: TGTGCCAGCAGCTACGGACTAGCTTCCTACAATGAGCAGTTCTTC; CDR3aa: CASSYGLASYNEQFF; abundance: -; v_gene: TRBV13; j_gene: TRBJ2-1; d_gene: TRBD2
CDR3nt: TGTGCCAGCAGCTTGGGCGGGGGTACAGATACGCAGTATTTT; CDR3aa: CASSLGGGTDTQYF; abundance: few; v_gene: TRBV5-6; j_gene: TRBJ2-3; d_gene: TRBD2
CDR3nt: TGCGCCAGCAGCTTGCTGTCTAGCGGGGGGTTCACAGATACGCAGTATTTT; CDR3aa: CASSLLSSGGFTDTQYF; abundance: -; v_gene: TRBV5-1; j_gene: TRBJ2-3; d_gene: TRBD2
CDR3nt: TGTGCTACAGGGGTTATGAACACTGAAGCTTTCTTT; CDR3aa: CATGVMNTEAFF; abundance: few; v_gene: TRBV12-5; j_gene: TRBJ1-1; d_gene: -
CDR3nt: TGTGCCAGCACCCAAATGGGGGGGCACGGTGGCTACACCTTC; CDR3aa: CASTQMGGHGGYTF; abundance: -; v_gene: TRBV25-1; j_gene: TRBJ1-2; d_gene: -
CDR3nt: TGTGCCAGCAGCCCGACAGGGGCGCATGGCTACACCTTC; CDR3aa: CASSPTGAHGYTF; abundance: few; v_gene: TRBV6-6; j_gene: TRBJ1-2; d_gene: TRBD1
CDR3nt: TGTGCCAGCAGTTTCCGAGCAGGGTATAATGAAAAACTGTTTTTT; CDR3aa: CASSFRAGYNEKLFF; abundance: -; v_gene: TRBV27; j_gene: TRBJ1-4; d_gene: -
CDR3nt: TGCGCCAGCAGTGACTGGACCCTAGCGGGGCCCCGCTACGAGCAGTACTTC; CDR3aa: CASSDWTLAGPRYEQYF; abundance: -; v_gene: TRBV10-2; j_gene: TRBJ2-7; d_gene: TRBD2
CDR3nt: TGTGCCAGCAGCTTGGTACAGGGGGATATCTACGAGCAGTACTTC; CDR3aa: CASSLVQGDIYEQYF; abundance: few; v_gene: TRBV7-2; j_gene: TRBJ2-7; d_gene: TRBD1
CDR3nt: TGTGCCAGCAGCCCTCGTCGCGGGGAGGCCACAGATACGCAGTATTTT; CDR3aa: CASSPRRGEATDTQYF; abundance: -; v_gene: TRBV13; j_gene: TRBJ2-3; d_gene: -
CDR3nt: TGTGCCAGCAGTGATTCCGGGACAGGCCCATACGAGCAGTACTTC; CDR3aa: CASSDSGTGPYEQYF; abundance: -; v_gene: TRBV6-1; j_gene: TRBJ2-7; d_gene: TRBD1
CDR3nt: TGTGCCAGCAGCTTAGAACAGGGGGAAAACTACGAGCAGTACTTC; CDR3aa: CASSLEQGENYEQYF; abundance: -; v_gene: TRBV7-6; j_gene: TRBJ2-7; d_gene: TRBD1
CDR3nt: TGTGCCAGCAGCTCCGGGACAGGCACCGGGGAGCTGTTTTTT; CDR3aa: CASSSGTGTGELFF; abundance: -; v_gene: TRBV7-7; j_gene: TRBJ2-2; d_gene: TRBD1
CDR3nt: TGTGCCAGCAGCTCGCTAGCGGGGGCCCAAGAGACCCAGTACTTC; CDR3aa: CASSSLAGAQETQYF; abundance: -; v_gene: TRBV5-6; j_gene: TRBJ2-5; d_gene: TRBD2
CDR3nt: TGTGCCAGCAGCTTTGGGACAGGGGAGAGGGAGCAGTACTTC; CDR3aa: CASSFGTGEREQYF; abundance: -; v_gene: TRBV5-6; j_gene: TRBJ2-7; d_gene: TRBD1
CDR3nt: TGCGCCAGCAGCCAAGAACTAGTACGAGGGGGCCGAGATACGCAGTATTTT; CDR3aa: CASSQELVRGGRDTQYF; abundance: -; v_gene: TRBV4-3; j_gene: TRBJ2-3; d_gene: TRBD1
CDR3nt: TGTGCCAGCAGCACCGGGACAGGGGCAGCTAACTATGGCTACACCTTC; CDR3aa: CASSTGTGAANYGYTF; abundance: few; v_gene: TRBV5-4; j_gene: TRBJ1-2; d_gene: TRBD1